This T cell receptor (beta chain) was profiled in a study of OX40 agonist ivuxolimab in advanced cancers. Study information: Every 2 weeks, ivuxolimab was infused into the patients intravenously at between 0.01 and 10 mg/kg. Those treated in dose escalation had hepatocellular carcinoma, melanoma, renal cell cancer or head and neck cancer. Of mixed ages from about 20 to 80 and averaging about 60 years, the group was approximately 80% male. Study results and caveats: CD8+ T cells showed, on average, more clonal expansion than CD4+ cells.

Germline V gives CDR1 SEHNR, CDR2 FQNEAQ (reference sequence). The CDR3 consists of 15 residues. As to this clone: Its specificity is not known.

Some clones are missing from TCRdb's copy, which holds only in-frame ones; the method was immunoSEQ multiplex PCR. The data contain 67,000 or so clones, 85% of them singletons. Material: CD4+ or CD8+ T cells sorted from blood, obtained in a trial of the OX40 agonist ivuxolimab. The chain recombines TRBV7-9 with TRBJ2-5, with 9 bases lining up with TRBD2. Gene TRBJ2-7 matches the end of the DNA better, so the J call may be wrong. The sequence was obtained from an adult with an advanced solid tumor such as melanoma, head and neck, liver or kidney cancer. The chain's CDR3 is CASSSGGLAAYEQYF. The CDR3 region has the DNA TGTGCCAGCAGCTCAGGGGGACTAGCCGCTTACGAGCAGTACTTC.